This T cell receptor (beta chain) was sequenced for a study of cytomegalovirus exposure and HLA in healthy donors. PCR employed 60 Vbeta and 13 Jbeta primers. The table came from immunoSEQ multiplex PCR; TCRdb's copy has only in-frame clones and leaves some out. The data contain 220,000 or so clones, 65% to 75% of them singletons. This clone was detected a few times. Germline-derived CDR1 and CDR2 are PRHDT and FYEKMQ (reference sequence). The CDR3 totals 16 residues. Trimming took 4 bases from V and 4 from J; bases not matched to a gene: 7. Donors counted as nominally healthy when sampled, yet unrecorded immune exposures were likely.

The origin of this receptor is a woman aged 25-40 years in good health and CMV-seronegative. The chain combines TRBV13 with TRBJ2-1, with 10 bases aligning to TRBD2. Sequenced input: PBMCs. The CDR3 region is CASSSSAGGVYNEQFF. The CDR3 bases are TGTGCCAGCAGCTCCTCAGCGGGAGGGGTATACAATGAGCAGTTCTTC. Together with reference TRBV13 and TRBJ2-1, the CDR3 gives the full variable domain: AAGVIQSPRHLIKEKRETATLKCYPIPRHDTVYWYQQGPGQDPQFLISFYEKMQSDKGSIPDRFSAQQFSDYHSELNMSSLELGDSALYFCASSSSAGGVYNEQFFGPGTRLTVL.